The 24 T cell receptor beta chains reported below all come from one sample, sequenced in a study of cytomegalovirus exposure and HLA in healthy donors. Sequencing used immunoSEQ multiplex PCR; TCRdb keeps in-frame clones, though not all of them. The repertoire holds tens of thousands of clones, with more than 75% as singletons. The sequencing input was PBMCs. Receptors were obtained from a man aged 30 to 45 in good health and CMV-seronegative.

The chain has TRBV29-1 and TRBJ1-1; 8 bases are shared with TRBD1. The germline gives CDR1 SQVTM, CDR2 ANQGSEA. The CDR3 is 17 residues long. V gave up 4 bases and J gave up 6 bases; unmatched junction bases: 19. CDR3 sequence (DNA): TGCAGCGTTGGGCGCGGGCCAGGGGGCTACGTAGGGGCTGAAGCTTTCTTT. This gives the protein CSVGRGPGGYVGAEAFF.

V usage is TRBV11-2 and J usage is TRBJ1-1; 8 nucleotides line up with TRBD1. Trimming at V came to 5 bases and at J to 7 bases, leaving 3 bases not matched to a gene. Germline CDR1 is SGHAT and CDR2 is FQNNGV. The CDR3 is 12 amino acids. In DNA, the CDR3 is TGTGCCAGCAGCAGAGGACAGGGTGAAGCTTTCTTT. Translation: CASSRGQGEAFF. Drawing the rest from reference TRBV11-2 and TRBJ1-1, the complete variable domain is EAGVAQSPRYKIIEKRQSVAFWCNPISGHATLYWYQQILGQGPKLLIQFQNNGVVDDSQLPKDRFSAERLKGVDSTLKIQPAKLEDSAVYLCASSRGQGEAFFGQGTRLTVV.

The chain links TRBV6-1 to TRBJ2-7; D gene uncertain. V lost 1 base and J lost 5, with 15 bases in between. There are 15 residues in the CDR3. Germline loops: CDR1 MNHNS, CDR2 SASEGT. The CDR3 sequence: CASSEGPAALDEQYF. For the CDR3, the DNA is TGTGCCAGCAGTGAAGGGCCGGCGGCACTGGACGAGCAGTACTTC.

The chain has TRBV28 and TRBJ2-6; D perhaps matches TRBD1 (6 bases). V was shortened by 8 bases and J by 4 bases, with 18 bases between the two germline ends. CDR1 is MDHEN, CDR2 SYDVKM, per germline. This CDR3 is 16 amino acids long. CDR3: CASVATQGTGANVLTF. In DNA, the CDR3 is TGTGCCAGCGTAGCCACACAGGGAACAGGGGCCAACGTCCTGACTTTC.

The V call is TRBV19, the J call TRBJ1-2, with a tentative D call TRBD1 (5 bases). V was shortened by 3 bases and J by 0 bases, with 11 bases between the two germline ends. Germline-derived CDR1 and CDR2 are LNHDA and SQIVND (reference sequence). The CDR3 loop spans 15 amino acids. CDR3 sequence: CASSISTASNYGYTF. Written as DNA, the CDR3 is TGTGCCAGTAGTATTTCGACAGCTTCTAACTATGGCTACACCTTC.

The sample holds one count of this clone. CDR3 in amino acids: CASSWTRGGGYTDTQYF. CDR3 DNA: TGTGCCAGCAGCTGGACGCGGGGCGGGGGGTACACAGATACGCAGTATTTT. The chain has TRBV5-4 and TRBJ2-3, with TRBD2 matching 8 bases. Germline V gene sequence: CDR1 SGHNT, CDR2 YYREEE (reference sequence). Germline trimming cut 3 bases from V and 2 bases from J; bases unmatched to any gene: 11. The CDR3 is made up of 17 amino acids.

The CDR3 loop reads CASSSGQGDSYEQYF. The DNA for the CDR3 is TGTGCCAGCAGTTCGGGACAGGGCGATTCCTACGAGCAGTACTTC. The rearrangement uses TRBV28 and TRBJ2-7; TRBD1 agrees at 9 bases. The trim removed 4 bases at V and 1 base at J, leaving 5 bases unmatched. Looked up from germline, CDR1 is MDHEN and CDR2 is SYDVKM. This CDR3 has 15 residues. The full variable domain, with the rest looked up from reference TRBV28 and TRBJ2-7, is DVKVTQSSRYLVKRTGEKVFLECVQDMDHENMFWYRQDPGLGLRLIYFSYDVKMKEKGDIPEGYSVSREKKERFSLILESASTNQTSMYLCASSSGQGDSYEQYFGPGTRLTVT.

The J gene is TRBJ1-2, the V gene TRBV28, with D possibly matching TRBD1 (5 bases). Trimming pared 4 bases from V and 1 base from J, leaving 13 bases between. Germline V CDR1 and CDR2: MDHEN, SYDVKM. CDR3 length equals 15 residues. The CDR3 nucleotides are TGTGCCAGCAGTTCCCGGAAGGGGAATAACTATGGCTACACCTTC. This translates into CASSSRKGNNYGYTF.

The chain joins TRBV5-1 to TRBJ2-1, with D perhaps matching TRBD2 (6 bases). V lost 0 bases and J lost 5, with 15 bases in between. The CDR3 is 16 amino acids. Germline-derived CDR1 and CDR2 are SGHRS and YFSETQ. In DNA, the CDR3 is TGCGCCAGCAGCTTGGCTTTAGGGACTGAAAACAATGAGCAGTTCTTC. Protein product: CASSLALGTENNEQFF.

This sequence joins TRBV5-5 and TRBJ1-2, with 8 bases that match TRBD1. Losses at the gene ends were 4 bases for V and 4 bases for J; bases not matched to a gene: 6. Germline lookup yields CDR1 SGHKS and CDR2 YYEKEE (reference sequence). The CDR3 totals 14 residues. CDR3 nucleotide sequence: TGTGCCAGCAGCCCAAGGACAGGGTCCTATGGCTACACCTTC. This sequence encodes CASSPRTGSYGYTF.

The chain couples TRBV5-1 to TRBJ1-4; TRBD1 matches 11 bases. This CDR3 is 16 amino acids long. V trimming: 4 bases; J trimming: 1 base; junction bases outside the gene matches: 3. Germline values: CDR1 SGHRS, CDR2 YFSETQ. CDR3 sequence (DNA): TGCGCCAGCAGCCTGGGACAGGGGGTAACTAATGAAAAACTGTTTTTT. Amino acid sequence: CASSLGQGVTNEKLFF. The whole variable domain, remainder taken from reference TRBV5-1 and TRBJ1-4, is KAGVTQTPRYLIKTRGQQVTLSCSPISGHRSVSWYQQTPGQGLQFLFEYFSETQRNKGNFPGRFSGRQFSNSRSEMNVSTLELGDSALYLCASSLGQGVTNEKLFFGSGTQLSVL.

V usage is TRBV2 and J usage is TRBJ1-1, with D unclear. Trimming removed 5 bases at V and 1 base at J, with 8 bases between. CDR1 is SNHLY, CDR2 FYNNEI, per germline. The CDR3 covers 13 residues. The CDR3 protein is CASSTQQNTEAFF. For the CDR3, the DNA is TGTGCCAGCAGTACCCAACAGAACACTGAAGCTTTCTTT.

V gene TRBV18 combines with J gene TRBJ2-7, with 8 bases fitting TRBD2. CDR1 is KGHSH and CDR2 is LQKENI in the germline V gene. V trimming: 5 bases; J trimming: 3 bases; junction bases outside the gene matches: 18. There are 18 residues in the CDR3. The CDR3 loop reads CASSSSLERAGVVYEQYF. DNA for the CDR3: TGTGCCAGCTCATCAAGCCTAGAGAGAGCGGGAGTTGTCTACGAGCAGTACTTC.

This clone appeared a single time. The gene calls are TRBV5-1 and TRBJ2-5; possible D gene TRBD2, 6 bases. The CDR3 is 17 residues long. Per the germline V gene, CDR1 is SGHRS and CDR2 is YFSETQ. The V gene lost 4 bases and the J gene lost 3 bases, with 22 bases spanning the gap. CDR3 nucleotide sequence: TGCGCCAGCAGCCCGGGACTGGAGTTGAGTAACGAAGAGACCCAGTACTTC. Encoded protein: CASSPGLELSNEETQYF.

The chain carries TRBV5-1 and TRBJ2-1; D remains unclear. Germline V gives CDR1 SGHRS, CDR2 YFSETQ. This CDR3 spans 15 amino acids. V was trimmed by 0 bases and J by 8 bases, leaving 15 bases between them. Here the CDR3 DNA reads TGCGCCAGCAGCTTGGGTAGACCTGGGCGCGATGAGCAGTTCTTC. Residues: CASSLGRPGRDEQFF.

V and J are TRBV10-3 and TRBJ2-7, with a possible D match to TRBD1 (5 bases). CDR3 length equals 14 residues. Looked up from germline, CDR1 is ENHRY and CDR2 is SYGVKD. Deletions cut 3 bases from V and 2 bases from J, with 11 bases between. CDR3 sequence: CAISDLARAYEQYF. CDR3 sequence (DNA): TGTGCCATCAGTGATTTAGCCAGGGCCTACGAGCAGTACTTC.

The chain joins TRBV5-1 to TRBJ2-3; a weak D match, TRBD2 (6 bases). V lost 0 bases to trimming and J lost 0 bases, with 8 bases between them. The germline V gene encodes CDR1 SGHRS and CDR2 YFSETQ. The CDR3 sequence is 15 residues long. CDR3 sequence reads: CASSLAGVSTDTQYF. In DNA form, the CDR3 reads TGCGCCAGCAGCTTGGCGGGGGTCAGCACAGATACGCAGTATTTT.

As DNA, the CDR3 is TGCGCCAGCAGCCAAAGTCGGAGGGGGCGGGGTGAAGCTTTCTTT. It translates to CASSQSRRGRGEAFF. J is TRBJ1-1 and V is TRBV4-1, with 7 bases aligning to TRBD1. The ends lost 2 bases at V and 7 bases at J; junction bases unmatched: 10. This CDR3 has 15 amino acids. Germline V CDR1 and CDR2: MGHRA, YSYEKL.

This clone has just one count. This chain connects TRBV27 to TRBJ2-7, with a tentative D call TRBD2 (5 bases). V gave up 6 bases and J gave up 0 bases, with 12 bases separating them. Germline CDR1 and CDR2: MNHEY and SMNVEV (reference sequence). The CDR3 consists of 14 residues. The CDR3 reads CASSLGMYSYEQYF. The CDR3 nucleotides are TGTGCCAGCAGCCTCGGGATGTACTCCTACGAGCAGTACTTC.

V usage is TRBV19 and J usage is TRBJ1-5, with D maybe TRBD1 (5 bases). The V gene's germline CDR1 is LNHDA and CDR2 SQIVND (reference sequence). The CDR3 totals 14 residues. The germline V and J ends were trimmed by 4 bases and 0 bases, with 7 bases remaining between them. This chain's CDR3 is CASSRQISNQPQHF. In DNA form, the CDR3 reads TGTGCCAGTAGTAGACAGATTAGCAATCAGCCCCAGCATTTT.

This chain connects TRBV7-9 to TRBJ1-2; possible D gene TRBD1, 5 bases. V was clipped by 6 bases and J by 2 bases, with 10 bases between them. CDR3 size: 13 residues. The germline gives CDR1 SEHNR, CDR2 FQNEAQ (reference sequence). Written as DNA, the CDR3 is TGTGCCAGCAGGAGGGGAGGAAACTATGGCTACACCTTC. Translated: CASRRGGNYGYTF.

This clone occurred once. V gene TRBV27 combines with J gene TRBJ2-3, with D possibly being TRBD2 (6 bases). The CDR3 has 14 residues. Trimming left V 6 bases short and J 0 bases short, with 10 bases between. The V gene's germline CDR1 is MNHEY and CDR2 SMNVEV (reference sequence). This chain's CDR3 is CASRADYSTDTQYF. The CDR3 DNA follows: TGTGCCAGCAGGGCGGACTACAGCACAGATACGCAGTATTTT.

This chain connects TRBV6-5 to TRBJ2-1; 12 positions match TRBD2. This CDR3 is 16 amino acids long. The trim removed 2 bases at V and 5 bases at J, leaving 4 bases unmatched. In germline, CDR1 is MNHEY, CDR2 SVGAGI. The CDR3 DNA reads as TGTGCCAGCAGTTACCTTCTAGCGGGAGGGGACAATGAGCAGTTCTTC. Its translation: CASSYLLAGGDNEQFF.

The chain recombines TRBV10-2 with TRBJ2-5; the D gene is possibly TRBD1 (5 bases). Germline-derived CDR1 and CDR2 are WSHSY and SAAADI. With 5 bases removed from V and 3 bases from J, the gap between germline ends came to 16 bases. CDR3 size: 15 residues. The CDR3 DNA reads TGCGCCAGCAGTCTCCAGGGTTTGCCAAAAGAGACCCAGTACTTC. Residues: CASSLQGLPKETQYF.